This TCR beta chain was observed in a study of T cell responses to AZD1222 COVID-19 vaccine. CDR1 SGDLS and CDR2 YYNGEE come from the germline V gene. The length of the CDR3 is 14 residues. The V gene lost 3 bases and the J gene lost 1 base, with 10 bases spanning the gap. Libraries were prepared by immunoSEQ multiplex PCR; TCRdb keeps only in-frame clonotypes and omits some of them. In the table there are approximately 160,000 clones, about 90% of which are singletons. This chain links TRBV9 with TRBJ2-5, with D uncertain. The source material was peripheral blood, sampled 28 days after the second AZD1222 dose. The source is an adult who received the AZD1222 COVID-19 vaccine. DNA for the CDR3: TGTGCCAGCAGCGGGTCAGCGATCCAAGAGACCCAGTACTTC. Residues: CASSGSAIQETQYF.